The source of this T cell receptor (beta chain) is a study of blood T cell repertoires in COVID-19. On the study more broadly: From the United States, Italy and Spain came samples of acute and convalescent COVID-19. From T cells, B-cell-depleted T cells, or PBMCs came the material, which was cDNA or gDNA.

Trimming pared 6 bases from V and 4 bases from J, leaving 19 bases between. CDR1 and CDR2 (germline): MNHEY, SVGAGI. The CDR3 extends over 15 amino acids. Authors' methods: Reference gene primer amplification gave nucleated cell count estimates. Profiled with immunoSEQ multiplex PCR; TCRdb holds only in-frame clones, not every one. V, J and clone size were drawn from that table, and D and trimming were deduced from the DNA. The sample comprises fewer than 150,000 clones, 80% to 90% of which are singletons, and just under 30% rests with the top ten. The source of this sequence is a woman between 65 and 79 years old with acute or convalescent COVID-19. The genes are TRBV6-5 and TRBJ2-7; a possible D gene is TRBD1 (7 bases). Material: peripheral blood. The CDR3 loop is CASSARGTVVYEQYF. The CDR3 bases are TGTGCCAGCAGCGCCCGCGGGACAGTTGTATACGAGCAGTACTTC.